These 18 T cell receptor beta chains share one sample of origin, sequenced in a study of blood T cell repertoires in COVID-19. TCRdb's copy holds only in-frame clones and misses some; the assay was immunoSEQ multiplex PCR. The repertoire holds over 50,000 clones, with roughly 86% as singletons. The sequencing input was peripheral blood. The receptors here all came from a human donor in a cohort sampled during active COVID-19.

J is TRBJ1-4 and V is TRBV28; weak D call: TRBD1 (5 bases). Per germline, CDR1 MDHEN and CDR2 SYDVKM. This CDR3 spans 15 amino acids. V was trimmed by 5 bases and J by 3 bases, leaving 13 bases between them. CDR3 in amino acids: CASSAAGNSNEKLFF. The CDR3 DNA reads TGTGCCAGCAGTGCCGCAGGGAATTCTAATGAAAAACTGTTTTTT. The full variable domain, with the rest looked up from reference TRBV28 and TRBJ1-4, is DVKVTQSSRYLVKRTGEKVFLECVQDMDHENMFWYRQDPGLGLRLIYFSYDVKMKEKGDIPEGYSVSREKKERFSLILESASTNQTSMYLCASSAAGNSNEKLFFGSGTQLSVL.

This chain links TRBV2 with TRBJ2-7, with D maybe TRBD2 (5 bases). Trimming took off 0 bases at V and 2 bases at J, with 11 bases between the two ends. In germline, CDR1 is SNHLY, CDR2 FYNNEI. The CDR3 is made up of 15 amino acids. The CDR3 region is CASSEATGLAYEQYF. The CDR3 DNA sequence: TGTGCCAGCAGTGAAGCAACGGGGTTGGCCTACGAGCAGTACTTC.

CDR3 protein: CASSPLTSGTTGELFF. The CDR3 region has the DNA TGTGCCAGCTCACCACTGACTAGCGGCACCACCGGGGAGCTGTTTTTT. The chain uses TRBV18 and TRBJ2-2; 9 bases line up with TRBD2. The trim removed 1 base at V and 4 bases at J, leaving 4 bases unmatched. This CDR3 region has 16 residues. Germline lookup yields CDR1 KGHSH and CDR2 LQKENI.

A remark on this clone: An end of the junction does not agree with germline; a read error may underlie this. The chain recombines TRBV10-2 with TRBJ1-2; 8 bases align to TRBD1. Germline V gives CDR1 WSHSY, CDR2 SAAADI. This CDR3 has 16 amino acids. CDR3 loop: CASYDRDRKISPDLQF. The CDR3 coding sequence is TGCGCCAGCTATGACCGGGACAGGAAAATTTCGCCGGATCTACAATTC.

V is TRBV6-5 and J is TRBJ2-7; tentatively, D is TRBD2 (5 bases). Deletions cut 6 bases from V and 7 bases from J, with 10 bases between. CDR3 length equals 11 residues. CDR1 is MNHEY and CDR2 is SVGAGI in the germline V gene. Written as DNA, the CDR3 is TGTGCCAGCAGCCTCGGGAAAGAGCAGTACTTC. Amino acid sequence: CASSLGKEQYF.

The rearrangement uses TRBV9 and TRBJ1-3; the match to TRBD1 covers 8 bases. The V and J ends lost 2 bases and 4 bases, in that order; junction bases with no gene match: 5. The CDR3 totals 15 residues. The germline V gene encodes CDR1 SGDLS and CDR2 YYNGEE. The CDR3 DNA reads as TGTGCCAGCAGCGTCGGACAGGGACAAGGAAACACCATATATTTT. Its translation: CASSVGQGQGNTIYF.

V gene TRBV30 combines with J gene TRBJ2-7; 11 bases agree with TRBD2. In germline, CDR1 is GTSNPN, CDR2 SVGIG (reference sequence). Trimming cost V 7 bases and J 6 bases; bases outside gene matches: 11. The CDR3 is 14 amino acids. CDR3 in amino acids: CASTLAGGPIEQYF. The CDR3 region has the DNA TGTGCCTCAACATTAGCGGGAGGGCCCATCGAGCAGTACTTC.

The CDR3 coding sequence is TGTGCCAGCAGCTCCGGGACAGGGTCCCACTATGGCTACACCTTC. Translation: CASSSGTGSHYGYTF. The chain carries TRBV7-2 and TRBJ1-2; the match to TRBD1 covers 9 bases. This CDR3 has 15 residues. The ends lost 4 bases at V and 3 bases at J; junction bases unmatched: 6. CDR1 and CDR2 (germline): SGHTA, FQGNSA. Based on the CDR3 plus reference TRBV7-2 and TRBJ1-2, the full variable domain is GAGVSQSPSNKVTEKGKDVELRCDPISGHTALYWYRQSLGQGLEFLIYFQGNSAPDKSGLPSDRFSAERTGGSVSTLTIQRTQQEDSAVYLCASSSGTGSHYGYTFGSGTRLTVV.

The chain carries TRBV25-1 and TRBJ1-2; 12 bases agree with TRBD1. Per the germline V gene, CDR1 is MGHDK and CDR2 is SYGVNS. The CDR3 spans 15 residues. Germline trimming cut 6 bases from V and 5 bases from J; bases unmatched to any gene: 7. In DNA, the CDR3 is TGTGCCAGCAGGGAAGGGACAGGGGGCAGGTATGGCTACACCTTC. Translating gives CASREGTGGRYGYTF.

The CDR3 here is CASSLMGGAHEQYF. The CDR3 DNA follows: TGCGCCAGCAGCTTGATGGGGGGTGCCCACGAGCAGTACTTC. J is TRBJ2-7 and V is TRBV5-1, with D tentatively TRBD2 (6 bases). This CDR3 is built from 14 residues. Per the germline V gene, CDR1 is SGHRS and CDR2 is YFSETQ. Trimming pared 1 base from V and 5 bases from J, leaving 13 bases between.

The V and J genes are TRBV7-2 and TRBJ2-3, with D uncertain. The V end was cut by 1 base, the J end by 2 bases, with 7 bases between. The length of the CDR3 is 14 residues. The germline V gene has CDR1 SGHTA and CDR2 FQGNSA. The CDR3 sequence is CASSLVGNTDTQYF. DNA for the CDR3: TGTGCCAGCAGCTTAGTTGGCAACACAGATACGCAGTATTTT.

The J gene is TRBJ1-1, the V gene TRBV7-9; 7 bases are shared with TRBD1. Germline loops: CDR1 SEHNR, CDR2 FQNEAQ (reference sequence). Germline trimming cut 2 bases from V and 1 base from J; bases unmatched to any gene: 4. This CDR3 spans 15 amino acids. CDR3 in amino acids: CASSLTGVANTEAFF. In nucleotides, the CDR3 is TGTGCCAGCAGCTTAACAGGGGTAGCGAACACTGAAGCTTTCTTT.

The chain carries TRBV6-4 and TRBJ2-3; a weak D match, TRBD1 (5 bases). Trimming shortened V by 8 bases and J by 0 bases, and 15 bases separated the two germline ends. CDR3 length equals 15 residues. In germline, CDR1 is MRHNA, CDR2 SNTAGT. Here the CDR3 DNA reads TGTGCCAGCGCCCCACCAGGGCAGAGCACAGATACGCAGTATTTT. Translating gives CASAPPGQSTDTQYF.

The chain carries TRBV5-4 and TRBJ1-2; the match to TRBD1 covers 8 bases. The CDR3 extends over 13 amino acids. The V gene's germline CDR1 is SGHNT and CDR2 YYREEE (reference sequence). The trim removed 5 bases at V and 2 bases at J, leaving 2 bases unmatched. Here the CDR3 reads CASRDRVNYGYTF. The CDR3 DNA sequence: TGTGCCAGCAGGGACAGGGTAAACTATGGCTACACCTTC.

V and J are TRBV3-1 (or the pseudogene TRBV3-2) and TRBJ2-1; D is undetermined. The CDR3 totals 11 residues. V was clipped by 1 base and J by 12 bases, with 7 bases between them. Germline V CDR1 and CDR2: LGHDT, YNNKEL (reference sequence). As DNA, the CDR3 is TGTGCCAGCAGCCAAGGCATGAGGCAGTTCTTC. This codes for CASSQGMRQFF.

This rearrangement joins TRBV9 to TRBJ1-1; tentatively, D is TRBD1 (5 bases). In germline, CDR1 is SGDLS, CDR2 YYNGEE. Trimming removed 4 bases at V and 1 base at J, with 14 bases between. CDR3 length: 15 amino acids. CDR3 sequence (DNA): TGTGCCAGCAGCATCTCCAGGGACTCGAACACTGAAGCTTTCTTT. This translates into CASSISRDSNTEAFF.

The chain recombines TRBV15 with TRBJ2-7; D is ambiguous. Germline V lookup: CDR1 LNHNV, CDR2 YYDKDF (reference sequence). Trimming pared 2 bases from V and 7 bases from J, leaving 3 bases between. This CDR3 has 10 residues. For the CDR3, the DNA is TGTGCCACCAGCAGACCTGAGCAGTACTTC. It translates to CATSRPEQYF.

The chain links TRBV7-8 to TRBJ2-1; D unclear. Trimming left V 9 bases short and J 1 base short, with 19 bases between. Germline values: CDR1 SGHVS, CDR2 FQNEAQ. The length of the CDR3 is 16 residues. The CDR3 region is CASKPALPESYNEQFF. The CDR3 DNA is TGTGCCAGTAAGCCCGCCCTACCCGAGTCCTACAATGAGCAGTTCTTC.